There are a few counts of the clone carrying this T cell receptor beta chain. The antigen is undetermined. This CDR3 region has 14 residues. Between the trimmed V and J ends, which lost 1 base and 0 bases, there was a span of 8 bases. CDR1 is SGDLS, CDR2 YYNGEE, per germline. The data originate from a study of identical twins. The study, taken as a whole, reports: Fewer insertions marked abundant cord blood beta clonotypes; young adult naive trended weakly, memory not at all.

The authors used template switching to add a universal primer site and gave cDNA unique molecular identifiers. A single record per CDR3 protein comes from TCRdb applying MiXCR to the 5' RACE reads. There are around 370,000 distinct CDR3 sequences in the sample; approximately 8.8% occur only once, and about 8.1% lies in the top ten. Sequenced sample: naive T cells sorted from blood. The receptor's source is a woman aged 45 to 65 in good health. V is TRBV9 and J is TRBJ2-7; D gene ambiguous. The CDR3 here is CASSVSVDSYEQYF. Written as DNA, the CDR3 is TGTGCCAGCAGCGTATCCGTTGACTCCTACGAGCAGTACTTC.